This T cell receptor (beta chain) came from a study of blood T cell repertoires in COVID-19. TCRdb's copy holds only in-frame clones and misses some; the assay was immunoSEQ multiplex PCR. Among around 300,000 clones listed, approximately 90% were seen once. The trim removed 3 bases at V and 8 bases at J, leaving 9 bases unmatched. CDR1 is SEHNR and CDR2 is FQNEAQ in the germline V gene (reference sequence). The CDR3 runs 15 residues. The chain employs TRBV7-9 and TRBJ2-1, with 8 bases lining up with TRBD2. The sequencing input was peripheral blood. This TCR was sampled from a woman in her 50s with active or convalescent COVID-19. The CDR3 region is CASSFVSGGGDEQFF. The CDR3 DNA reads TGTGCCAGCAGCTTCGTCAGCGGGGGAGGAGATGAGCAGTTCTTC.